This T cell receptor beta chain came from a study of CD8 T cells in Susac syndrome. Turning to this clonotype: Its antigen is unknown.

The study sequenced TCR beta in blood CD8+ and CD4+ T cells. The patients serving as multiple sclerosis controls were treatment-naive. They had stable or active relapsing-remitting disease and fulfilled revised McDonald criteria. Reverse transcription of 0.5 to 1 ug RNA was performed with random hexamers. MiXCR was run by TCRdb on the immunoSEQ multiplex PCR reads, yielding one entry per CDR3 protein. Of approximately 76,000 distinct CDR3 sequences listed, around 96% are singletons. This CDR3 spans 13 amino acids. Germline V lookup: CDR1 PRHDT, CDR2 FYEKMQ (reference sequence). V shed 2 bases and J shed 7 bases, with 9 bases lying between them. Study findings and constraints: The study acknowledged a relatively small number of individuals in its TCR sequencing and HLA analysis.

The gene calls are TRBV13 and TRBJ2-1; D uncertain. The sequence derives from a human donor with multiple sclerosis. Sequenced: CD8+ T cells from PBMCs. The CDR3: CASSLNFMNEQFF. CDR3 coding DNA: TGTGCCAGCAGCTTAAACTTTATGAATGAGCAGTTCTTC.